The rows below give T cell receptor beta chains drawn from one sample of a study of shared clonotypes between healthy human individuals. TCRdb's table, derived via immunoSEQ multiplex PCR, lists solely in-frame clones and lacks some. The profile shows around 88,000 clones, 67% of them singletons. Sequencing was carried out using memory CD8+ T cells sorted from blood. The receptors derive from a man under 40 in good health. Each CDR3 is given with its conserved first and last residue. Each record gives: clone size, D gene, J gene, V gene, CDR3 protein, CDR3 DNA. A D gene is named only where the DNA matches it firmly. Where a row states a size, it is once, few, many or the class of an expanded clone; other rows omit it.

size: NA
D: NA
J: TRBJ2-1
V: TRBV4-1
CDR3: CASSQAGAYHEQFF
DNA: TGCGCCAGCAGCCAAGCCGGGGCCTACCATGAGCAGTTCTTC

size: medium-sized
D: TRBD2
J: TRBJ2-7
V: TRBV28
CDR3: CASTGGLAAPYEQYF
DNA: TGTGCCAGCACCGGGGGACTAGCGGCCCCCTACGAGCAGTACTTC

size: NA
D: NA
J: TRBJ2-4
V: TRBV11-1
CDR3: CASSPKTGYAAKNIQYF
DNA: TGTGCCAGCAGCCCAAAGACAGGCTATGCCGCCAAAAACATTCAGTACTTC

size: NA
D: NA
J: TRBJ2-5
V: TRBV15
CDR3: CATSSLVRDPHQETQYF
DNA: TGTGCCACCAGCAGCTTGGTCCGGGACCCACACCAAGAGACCCAGTACTTC

size: NA
D: NA
J: TRBJ2-2
V: TRBV5-1
CDR3: CASSPSSLRGTGELFF
DNA: TGCGCCAGCAGCCCATCTAGTTTGAGGGGGACCGGGGAGCTGTTTTTT

size: NA
D: TRBD2
J: TRBJ2-1
V: TRBV6-1
CDR3: CASSVAGGRVNEQFF
DNA: TGTGCCAGCAGTGTGGCTGGCGGGAGAGTTAATGAGCAGTTCTTC

size: NA
D: TRBD1
J: TRBJ1-1
V: TRBV9
CDR3: CASSARWGQGGTEAFF
DNA: TGTGCCAGCAGCGCAAGATGGGGACAGGGAGGAACTGAAGCTTTCTTT

size: NA
D: NA
J: TRBJ2-7
V: TRBV2
CDR3: CASGGDPYEQYF
DNA: TGTGCCAGCGGTGGGGACCCCTACGAGCAGTACTTC

size: NA
D: NA
J: TRBJ1-1
V: TRBV30
CDR3: CAWSVGVDTEAFF
DNA: TGTGCCTGGAGTGTTGGGGTCGACACTGAAGCTTTCTTT

size: NA
D: NA
J: TRBJ2-7
V: TRBV7-2
CDR3: CASSLDLGRGRYEQYF
DNA: TGTGCCAGCAGCTTAGATTTGGGGCGAGGGAGGTACGAGCAGTACTTC

size: NA
D: NA
J: TRBJ2-5
V: TRBV7-6
CDR3: CASSLTSLGRETQYF
DNA: TGTGCCAGCAGCTTAACTAGCCTAGGGAGGGAGACCCAGTACTTC

size: NA
D: NA
J: TRBJ1-5
V: TRBV5-5
CDR3: CASSRYGTGNQPQHF
DNA: TGTGCCAGCAGTCGTTACGGGACGGGCAATCAGCCCCAGCATTTT

size: NA
D: TRBD1
J: TRBJ2-7
V: TRBV25-1
CDR3: CASSDTRDSAYEQYF
DNA: TGTGCCAGCAGTGACACCAGGGACAGTGCCTACGAGCAGTACTTC

size: once
D: NA
J: TRBJ2-3
V: TRBV2
CDR3: CASSREWGTDTQYF
DNA: TGTGCCAGCAGTAGGGAGTGGGGCACAGATACGCAGTATTTT